Shown below are 11 T cell receptor beta chains from a single sample sequenced in a study of beta chain features in type 1 diabetes. Expressed TCRB transcripts were sequenced because the isolated RNA had all been reverse transcribed beforehand. Data came from immunoSEQ multiplex PCR; TCRdb stores just in-frame clones and leaves some out. The data contain about half a million clones, roughly 10% of them seen just once; the ten biggest clones take up more than 0.045%. The sample consisted of naive CD4+ T cells from blood. These receptors all come from a woman aged 18-29 years in good health.

The rearrangement links TRBV7-3 to TRBJ2-5; tentatively, D is TRBD2 (6 bases). The CDR3 length is 14 residues. The germline gives CDR1 SGHTA, CDR2 FQGTGA. Trimming took 5 bases from V and 1 from J, leaving 11 bases between them. For the CDR3, the DNA is TGTGCCAGCAGCCCGCGGGGACCCCAAGAGACCCAGTACTTC. This gives the protein CASSPRGPQETQYF.

This clone was seen more than once but under ten times. The chain couples TRBV25-1 to TRBJ1-2, with D unclear. Trimming took off 2 bases at V and 3 bases at J, with 1 base between the two ends. This CDR3 has 11 residues. Germline V gene data show CDR1 as MGHDK and CDR2 as SYGVNS. CDR3 sequence reads: CASSEDYGYTF. The CDR3 region has the DNA TGTGCCAGCAGTGAAGACTATGGCTACACCTTC.

This clone occurred a few times. The V and J genes are TRBV12-5 and TRBJ2-2; D gene ambiguous. From germline, CDR1 is LGHNT and CDR2 FRNRAP. The CDR3 has 14 amino acids. V was pared by 2 bases and J by 2 bases, with 6 bases between. Written as DNA, the CDR3 is TGTGCTAGTGGTTTGATACCAAACACCGGGGAGCTGTTTTTT. Encoded protein: CASGLIPNTGELFF. Full variable domain (outside the CDR3, taken from reference TRBV12-5 and TRBJ2-2): DARVTQTPRHKVTEMGQEVTMRCQPILGHNTVFWYRQTMMQGLELLAYFRNRAPLDDSGMPKDRFSAEMPDATLATLKIQPSEPRDSAVYFCASGLIPNTGELFFGEGSRLTVL.

The rearrangement links TRBV29-1 to TRBJ1-4, with D hard to call. The V and J ends lost 5 bases and 8 bases respectively, with 15 bases between them. CDR1 and CDR2 (germline): SQVTM, ANQGSEA. The CDR3 runs 13 residues. For the CDR3, the DNA is TGCAGCGTTCAAAGGGAATGGTCGGAAAAACTGTTTTTT. This sequence encodes CSVQREWSEKLFF.

The rearrangement uses TRBV9 and TRBJ1-1; no clear D. The ends were cut back, 0 bases at V and 1 base at J, with 10 bases in the middle. The CDR3 extends over 15 amino acids. CDR1 is SGDLS, CDR2 YYNGEE, per germline. CDR3 DNA sequence: TGTGCCAGCAGCGTAGACGAGGGCCAGAACACTGAAGCTTTCTTT. Residues: CASSVDEGQNTEAFF.

This clone turned up a few times. The CDR3, as DNA: TGTGCCAGCAGTGGGGAGACTGAAGCTTTCTTT. Its translation is CASSGETEAFF. J is TRBJ1-1 and V is TRBV2; D is unresolved. The V end was cut by 4 bases, the J end by 5 bases, with 5 bases between. The germline V gene has CDR1 SNHLY and CDR2 FYNNEI. The CDR3 spans 11 residues.

This chain connects TRBV7-8 to TRBJ2-7; 9 bases match TRBD2. The germline gives CDR1 SGHVS, CDR2 FQNEAQ. The CDR3 is 17 residues long. The junction had 16 bases not matched to a gene; V was cut back by 8 bases and J by 2 bases. CDR3 bases: TGTGCCAGCTGCCTTCTGTCTACTAGCGGGCTAACCTACGAGCAGTACGTC. Its translation: CASCLLSTSGLTYEQYV.

The chain combines TRBV18 with TRBJ2-5; 10 bases agree with TRBD2. Germline V lookup: CDR1 KGHSH, CDR2 LQKENI. J lost 5 bases, V lost 2 bases, and 2 bases had no gene match. CDR3 length equals 14 residues. In nucleotides, the CDR3 is TGTGCCAGCTCACCAGCGACTAGCGGGGAGACCCAGTACTTC. Protein sequence: CASSPATSGETQYF.

About this clone: Distinct nucleotide sequences in the sample also encode this CDR3. This chain joins TRBV5-1 and TRBJ2-2, with a weak D call TRBD2 (5 bases). CDR1 is SGHRS and CDR2 is YFSETQ in the germline V gene. Trimming cost V 0 bases and J 1 base, with 7 bases left between them. This CDR3 contains 15 residues. Here the CDR3 DNA reads TGCGCCAGCAGCTTGGCGGCGGGGAACACCGGGGAGCTGTTTTTT. Encoded protein: CASSLAAGNTGELFF.

This chain connects TRBV7-2 to TRBJ2-3, with D possibly matching TRBD2 (6 bases). This CDR3 contains 14 residues. Trimming cost V 5 bases and J 4 bases, with 13 bases left between them. Germline-derived CDR1 and CDR2 are SGHTA and FQGNSA. The CDR3 bases are TGTGCCAGCAGCCGCCGGAGGGAGGCAGATACGCAGTATTTT. Its translation: CASSRRREADTQYF.

This clone was observed a few times. V gene TRBV5-1 combines with J gene TRBJ2-1, with D uncertain. Trimming removed 7 bases at V and 6 bases at J, with 14 bases between. CDR1 and CDR2 from the germline V gene are SGHRS and YFSETQ. The CDR3 loop spans 13 amino acids. This CDR3 is CASVGRLGNEQFF. The CDR3 DNA reads as TGCGCCAGCGTCGGGCGGTTGGGCAATGAGCAGTTCTTC.